A selection of T cell receptor beta chains follows, all from one sample in a study of blood T cell repertoires in COVID-19. The table came from immunoSEQ multiplex PCR; TCRdb's copy has only in-frame clones and leaves some out. The sample has approximately 110,000 clones; approximately 84% are singletons. The sequencing sample was made of peripheral blood. Receptor source: a woman in her forties with acute or convalescent COVID-19. Each CDR3 is given with its conserved first and last residue. The D gene is left open where the match is weak. Rows give clone size only sometimes, using once, few, many, or a class for an expanded clone.

d_call: TRBD2
v_call: TRBV25-1
j_call: TRBJ2-1
clone_size: NA
cdr3_aa: CASSLLGLANEQFF
cdr3_nt: TGTGCCAGCAGCCTTTTGGGACTAGCCAATGAGCAGTTCTTC

d_call: NA
v_call: TRBV3-1/TRBV3-2
j_call: TRBJ1-1
clone_size: NA
cdr3_aa: CASTSRVGEAFF
cdr3_nt: TGTGCCAGCACCTCCAGAGTGGGCGAAGCTTTCTTT

d_call: TRBD1
v_call: TRBV2
j_call: TRBJ1-1
clone_size: NA
cdr3_aa: CASSITGVHTEAFF
cdr3_nt: TGTGCCAGCAGCATTACAGGGGTGCACACTGAAGCTTTCTTT

d_call: TRBD1
v_call: TRBV5-1
j_call: TRBJ1-1
clone_size: NA
cdr3_aa: CASSLAGTGEAFF
cdr3_nt: TGCGCCAGCAGCTTGGCCGGGACAGGGGAAGCTTTCTTT

d_call: NA
v_call: TRBV4-1
j_call: TRBJ1-2
clone_size: NA
cdr3_aa: CASSQGGLYGYTF
cdr3_nt: TGCGCCAGCAGCCAGGGCGGGCTCTATGGCTACACCTTC

d_call: TRBD2
v_call: TRBV7-9
j_call: TRBJ2-1
clone_size: NA
cdr3_aa: CASSFASGGPPFF
cdr3_nt: TGTGCCAGCAGCTTTGCGAGCGGGGGGCCTCCGTTCTTC

d_call: TRBD1
v_call: TRBV7-8
j_call: TRBJ1-1
clone_size: NA
cdr3_aa: CASSPGTGLAEAFF
cdr3_nt: TGTGCCAGCAGCCCCGGGACAGGGCTCGCTGAAGCTTTCTTT

d_call: NA
v_call: TRBV3-1/TRBV3-2
j_call: TRBJ2-5
clone_size: NA
cdr3_aa: CASSQRQQETQYF
cdr3_nt: TGTGCCAGCAGCCAACGACAGCAAGAGACCCAGTACTTC

d_call: TRBD1
v_call: TRBV3-1/TRBV3-2
j_call: TRBJ1-2
clone_size: NA
cdr3_aa: CASSQGVTGVDGYTF
cdr3_nt: TGTGCCAGCAGCCAAGGGGTAACAGGGGTGGATGGCTACACCTTC

d_call: TRBD1
v_call: TRBV4-2
j_call: TRBJ1-2
clone_size: NA
cdr3_aa: CASSQDLGQGNYGYTF
cdr3_nt: TGTGCCAGCAGCCAAGATCTCGGACAGGGTAACTATGGCTACACCTTC

d_call: NA
v_call: TRBV7-2
j_call: TRBJ2-5
clone_size: NA
cdr3_aa: CASSPQWGGGETQYF
cdr3_nt: TGTGCCAGCAGCCCTCAGTGGGGGGGCGGAGAGACCCAGTACTTC

d_call: NA
v_call: TRBV10-3
j_call: TRBJ1-1
clone_size: NA
cdr3_aa: CAIASGDTEAFF
cdr3_nt: TGTGCCATCGCCTCAGGGGACACTGAAGCTTTCTTT

d_call: NA
v_call: TRBV7-9
j_call: TRBJ1-6
clone_size: NA
cdr3_aa: CASSVEGGSPLHF
cdr3_nt: TGTGCCAGCAGCGTAGAGGGAGGTTCACCCCTCCACTTT

d_call: TRBD1
v_call: TRBV3-1/TRBV3-2
j_call: TRBJ1-2
clone_size: once
cdr3_aa: CASSQARTGGTYGYTF
cdr3_nt: TGTGCCAGCAGCCAAGCCAGGACAGGGGGCACCTATGGCTACACCTTC

d_call: TRBD1
v_call: TRBV2
j_call: TRBJ1-4
clone_size: NA
cdr3_aa: CASSEPWTGATNEKLFF
cdr3_nt: TGTGCCAGCAGTGAACCCTGGACAGGGGCAACTAATGAAAAACTGTTTTTT

d_call: NA
v_call: TRBV5-6
j_call: TRBJ2-7
clone_size: NA
cdr3_aa: CASSRVGPIYEQYF
cdr3_nt: TGTGCCAGCAGCCGGGTAGGCCCGATCTACGAGCAGTACTTC

d_call: TRBD1
v_call: TRBV10-3
j_call: TRBJ2-1
clone_size: NA
cdr3_aa: CASQGTGAVSEQFF
cdr3_nt: TGTGCCTCACAAGGGACAGGGGCAGTCAGCGAGCAGTTCTTC

d_call: TRBD1
v_call: TRBV29-1
j_call: TRBJ2-7
clone_size: few
cdr3_aa: CSVVRPGTGDNEQYF
cdr3_nt: TGCAGCGTTGTGAGGCCCGGGACAGGGGACAACGAGCAGTACTTC

d_call: TRBD2
v_call: TRBV23-1
j_call: TRBJ2-1
clone_size: NA
cdr3_aa: CASSQFHPSSGAYNEQFF
cdr3_nt: TGCGCCAGCAGTCAATTCCATCCCTCTAGCGGGGCTTACAATGAGCAGTTCTTC